The rows below give T cell receptor beta chains drawn from one sample of a study of T cell clones after liver transplantation. The repertoire was sequenced with immunoSEQ multiplex PCR; TCRdb's copy has only in-frame clones and lacks some. The data hold 50,000 to 55,000 clones, with over 55% observed a single time. Here the sequenced sample was CD4+ T cells from blood, taken more than 52 months after liver transplant. Receptors were obtained from a human patient who received a liver transplant. Some T cells may be graft donor cells. The CDR3 runs from the conserved cysteine through the conserved F or W. A D gene is named only where the DNA matches it firmly. The size field is filled for only some rows; it gives once, few, many or a size class.

>.|TRBV7-2|TRBJ2-6|.
CAIIHIAPGTGTGANVLTF
TGTGCCATTATCCACATCGCCCCAGGAACGGGGACTGGGGCCAACGTCCTGACTTTC
>.|TRBV7-3|TRBJ1-6|.
CASSSQGRDNSPLHF
TGTGCCAGCAGCTCTCAGGGCCGGGATAATTCACCCCTCCACTTT
>.|TRBV2|TRBJ2-3|.
CASSEVPADTQYF
TGTGCCAGCAGTGAAGTTCCTGCAGATACGCAGTATTTT
>.|TRBV2|TRBJ2-5|.
CASSEYGRKTQYF
TGTGCCAGCAGTGAATACGGGAGAAAGACCCAGTACTTC
>TRBD2|TRBV28|TRBJ2-3|.
CASSPTSGWGTDTQYF
TGTGCCAGCAGCCCTACTAGCGGGTGGGGCACAGATACGCAGTATTTT
>.|TRBV19|TRBJ2-3|.
CASSIEARADTQYF
TGTGCCAGTAGTATAGAGGCCCGGGCAGATACGCAGTATTTT
>.|TRBV6-1|TRBJ2-7|few
CASTLDGGRSYEQYF
TGTGCCAGCACCCTCGATGGGGGTAGGTCCTACGAGCAGTACTTC
>.|TRBV7-6|TRBJ1-3|.
CASSLAHGPGNTIYF
TGTGCCAGCAGCTTAGCGCACGGACCAGGAAACACCATATATTTT
>.|TRBV5-6|TRBJ1-5|.
CASSFGPGVHQPQHF
TGTGCCAGCAGCTTTGGTCCAGGGGTTCATCAGCCCCAGCATTTT
>.|TRBV7-2|TRBJ2-5|.
CASSAGDSYQETQYF
TGTGCCAGCAGCGCGGGGGACAGTTACCAAGAGACCCAGTACTTC
>TRBD1|TRBV7-9|TRBJ2-2|.
CASSRHRGPNTGELFF
TGTGCCAGCAGCCGACACAGGGGCCCGAACACCGGGGAGCTGTTTTTT
>.|TRBV9|TRBJ1-6|few
CASSVSQVPNSPLHF
TGTGCCAGCAGCGTATCCCAGGTACCAAATTCACCCCTCCACTTT
>.|TRBV7-2|TRBJ1-2|.
CASSLVTGKDHGYTF
TGTGCCAGCAGCTTAGTAACAGGGAAGGATCATGGCTACACCTTC
>.|TRBV19|TRBJ1-5|.
CASSFSETSNQPQHF
TGTGCCAGTAGTTTCTCAGAAACTAGCAATCAGCCCCAGCATTTT
>.|TRBV6-6|TRBJ1-5|.
CASGSRDTSQPQHF
TGTGCCAGCGGATCCCGGGACACCAGCCAGCCCCAGCATTTT
>TRBD2|TRBV5-4|TRBJ2-7|.
CASSRFDGGVSYEQYF
TGTGCCAGCAGCCGCTTTGACGGGGGGGTTTCCTACGAGCAGTACTTC
>.|TRBV29-1|TRBJ1-3|once
CSVEGGGNTIYF
TGCAGCGTTGAGGGTGGTGGAAACACCATATATTTT
>.|TRBV11-1|TRBJ2-2|.
CASSFSGRGRIGTGELFF
TGTGCCAGCAGCTTTTCGGGCAGGGGGAGGATTGGCACCGGGGAGCTGTTTTTT
>.|TRBV15|TRBJ2-7|.
CATSRVIDGDYEQYF
TGTGCCACCAGCAGAGTCATCGATGGGGACTACGAGCAGTACTTC
>TRBD1|TRBV30|TRBJ1-3|.
CAWSRGTGREFSGNTIYF
TGTGCCTGGAGTAGAGGGACAGGGAGGGAGTTCTCTGGAAACACCATATATTTT
>TRBD1|TRBV2|TRBJ1-2|few
CASSLRQGDNGYTF
TGTGCCAGCAGCCTCAGACAGGGAGACAATGGCTACACCTTC
>.|TRBV6-6|TRBJ2-7|.
CASSYSNRGHEQYF
TGTGCCAGCAGTTACTCGAACCGGGGCCACGAGCAGTACTTC
>.|TRBV6-6|TRBJ2-2|once
CASSYVAGELFF
TGTGCCAGCAGTTACGTGGCCGGGGAGCTGTTTTTT
>.|TRBV19|TRBJ2-7|.
CASRDGNPSYEQYF
TGTGCCAGTAGAGACGGCAACCCCTCCTACGAGCAGTACTTC
>.|TRBV27|TRBJ1-1|.
CASSSMTLMNTEAFF
TGTGCCAGCAGTTCAATGACACTTATGAACACTGAAGCTTTCTTT
>.|TRBV6-1|TRBJ1-5|.
CASSRQWYSNQPQHF
TGTGCCAGCAGCAGACAGTGGTATAGCAATCAGCCCCAGCATTTT
>.|TRBV5-6|TRBJ1-3|.
CASSPTGGTGNTIYF
TGTGCCAGCAGCCCGACGGGAGGGACTGGAAACACCATATATTTT
>TRBD1|TRBV30|TRBJ2-6|.
CAWSVDRVSGANVLTF
TGTGCCTGGAGTGTGGACAGGGTCTCTGGGGCCAACGTCCTGACTTTC
>.|TRBV6-1|TRBJ1-4|medium-sized
CASSDTGLNEKLFF
TGTGCCAGCAGTGATACGGGACTCAATGAAAAACTGTTTTTT
>TRBD1|TRBV7-9|TRBJ2-7|few
CASSTWTGAGAYEQYF
TGTGCCAGCAGCACCTGGACAGGGGCCGGAGCCTACGAGCAGTACTTC
>.|TRBV6-6|TRBJ2-7|few
CASSQDGYEQYF
TGTGCCAGCAGTCAGGACGGCTACGAGCAGTACTTC
>.|TRBV11-3|TRBJ2-3|.
CASSLGTDQITDTQYF
TGTGCCAGCAGCTTAGGGACAGACCAAATCACAGATACGCAGTATTTT
>.|TRBV28|TRBJ1-4|.
CASLTGSGEKLFF
TGTGCCAGCCTTACAGGGTCGGGGGAAAAACTGTTTTTT
>TRBD1|TRBV6-1|TRBJ1-4|.
CASSERGRGLFF
TGTGCCAGCAGTGAAAGGGGCAGGGGGCTGTTTTTT
>.|TRBV7-2|TRBJ1-2|.
CASSLMQGGLWGYTF
TGTGCCAGCAGCTTAATGCAGGGAGGACTATGGGGCTACACCTTC
>.|TRBV27|TRBJ2-6|.
CASRPTNSGANVLTF
TGTGCCAGCAGACCGACAAACTCTGGGGCCAACGTCCTGACTTTC
>.|TRBV11-2|TRBJ1-5|.
CASSLSDNQPQHF
TGTGCCAGCAGCTTGTCGGACAATCAGCCCCAGCATTTT
>TRBD1|TRBV2|TRBJ1-6|few
CASLDRNNSPLHF
TGTGCCAGCCTGGACAGGAATAATTCACCCCTCCACTTT
>TRBD2|TRBV7-2|TRBJ2-5|.
CASSLGSGGGAMETQYF
TGTGCCAGCAGCTTAGGGTCTGGCGGGGGGGCCATGGAGACCCAGTACTTC
>.|TRBV7-9|TRBJ2-2|.
CASSRSFGGTGNTGELFF
TGTGCCAGCAGCCGATCCTTCGGGGGGACAGGGAACACCGGGGAGCTGTTTTTT
>.|TRBV6-5|TRBJ2-1|few
CASSPDRDYHEQFF
TGTGCCAGCAGCCCCGACCGGGATTATCATGAGCAGTTCTTC
>.|TRBV28|TRBJ2-5|.
CASSLRLTRDTAQYF
TGTGCCAGCAGTTTAAGGCTGACCCGAGACACGGCCCAGTACTTC
>.|TRBV7-3|TRBJ1-5|.
CASSSSDRYSNQPQHF
TGTGCCAGCAGCTCATCTGACAGATATAGCAATCAGCCCCAGCATTTT
>.|TRBV2|TRBJ1-6|few
CASSQLGPENNSPLHF
TGTGCCAGCAGTCAATTGGGCCCGGAAAATAATTCACCCCTCCACTTT
>.|TRBV6-1|TRBJ2-7|few
CASVIRGGSYEQYF
TGTGCCAGCGTAATTAGGGGGGGCTCCTACGAGCAGTACTTC
>TRBD1|TRBV28|TRBJ1-2|.
CASSFGQGNLFNYGYTF
TGTGCCAGCAGTTTTGGACAGGGGAATCTCTTCAACTATGGCTACACCTTC
>TRBD1|TRBV19|TRBJ2-5|.
CASSLQGATGETQYF
TGTGCCAGTAGCCTACAGGGGGCGACGGGTGAGACCCAGTACTTC
>.|TRBV7-9|TRBJ2-3|few
CASSLGDSTDTQYF
TGTGCCAGCAGCTTAGGGGATAGCACAGATACGCAGTATTTT
>TRBD2|TRBV5-6|TRBJ2-1|.
CASSLARARREDEQFF
TGTGCCAGCAGCTTGGCCCGGGCCCGCCGGGAGGATGAGCAGTTCTTC
>TRBD2|TRBV27|TRBJ2-3|.
CASRLAGVADTQYF
TGTGCCAGCAGATTGGCGGGGGTAGCAGATACGCAGTATTTT
>TRBD1|TRBV14|TRBJ1-3|.
CASSRGQAPSPTIYF
TGTGCCAGCAGCCGCGGACAGGCCCCGAGCCCCACCATATATTTT
>.|TRBV19|TRBJ1-1|.
CASYEPRRPEAFF
TGTGCCAGTTATGAGCCACGACGACCTGAAGCTTTCTTT
>.|TRBV6-6|TRBJ2-7|.
CASSRTGYEQYF
TGTGCCAGCAGCCGAACAGGGTACGAGCAGTACTTC
>TRBD1|TRBV29-1|TRBJ2-2|.
CSVAPGQGNTGELFF
TGCAGCGTTGCCCCGGGACAGGGGAACACCGGGGAGCTGTTTTTT
>.|TRBV12-5|TRBJ2-2|.
CASGPGPLGAGELFF
TGTGCTAGTGGTCCCGGGCCCCTTGGGGCCGGGGAGCTGTTTTTT